The TCR beta chain described here comes from a study of T cell changes during pregnancy in multiple sclerosis. Some clones are missing from TCRdb's copy, which holds only in-frame ones; the method was immunoSEQ multiplex PCR. The table shows some 32,000 clones, with just over 90% occurring only once. This CDR3 is 13 amino acids long. Germline V gene lookup returns CDR1 LNHDA and CDR2 SQIVND (reference sequence). The J segment lost 1 base and the V segment lost 8 bases, leaving 2 bases of the junction unmatched. This sequence originates from a female donor with multiple sclerosis, enrolled in a pregnancy study. The sample consisted of CD8+ T cells from peripheral blood mononuclear cells, taken in the second trimester of pregnancy. The V call is TRBV19, the J call TRBJ2-3; 8 nucleotides agree with TRBD1. The CDR3 nucleotides are TGTGCCAGTGGACAGGGAGGCACAGATACGCAGTATTTT. It translates to CASGQGGTDTQYF.